Listed below are T cell receptor beta chains from one sample, sequenced in a study of cytomegalovirus exposure and HLA in healthy donors. The repertoire was sequenced with immunoSEQ multiplex PCR; TCRdb's copy has only in-frame clones and lacks some. The sample holds roughly 120,000 clones, around 66% seen once. The sequenced material came from PBMCs. These receptors were taken from a man younger than 35 in good health and CMV-seropositive. The CDR3 runs from the conserved cysteine through the conserved F or W. A D gene is named only where the DNA matches it firmly. Size is omitted from some rows. Given values are once, few, many or a class for expanded clones.

cdr3_nt: TGTGCCAGCTCTATCGGGACAGGGTTTGACGAGCAGTACTTC
cdr3_aa: CASSIGTGFDEQYF
d_call: TRBD1
j_call: TRBJ2-7
v_call: TRBV18
clone_size: few

cdr3_nt: TGTGCCAGCAGAGGACAGGGTCAGGTTCAGCCCCAGCATTTT
cdr3_aa: CASRGQGQVQPQHF
d_call: TRBD1
j_call: TRBJ1-5
v_call: TRBV2
clone_size: -

cdr3_nt: TGTGCCAGCAGTCATGACAGGCGGGCCGAGACCCAGTACTTC
cdr3_aa: CASSHDRRAETQYF
d_call: -
j_call: TRBJ2-5
v_call: TRBV28
clone_size: few

cdr3_nt: TGCGCCAGCAGCCAAGACGCAGGGGAGACCCAGTACTTC
cdr3_aa: CASSQDAGETQYF
d_call: -
j_call: TRBJ2-5
v_call: TRBV4-1
clone_size: -

cdr3_nt: TGTGCCAGCAGCAGACTAGTAGCCGGGGAGCTGTTTTTT
cdr3_aa: CASSRLVAGELFF
d_call: -
j_call: TRBJ2-2
v_call: TRBV6-5
clone_size: -

cdr3_nt: TGTGCCAGCAGAGTATCGGGGGGTTTAAATTCACCCCTCCACTTT
cdr3_aa: CASRVSGGLNSPLHF
d_call: -
j_call: TRBJ1-6
v_call: TRBV28
clone_size: once

cdr3_nt: TGTGCCAGTAGTATCATGTCCGGGGAGACCCAGTACTTC
cdr3_aa: CASSIMSGETQYF
d_call: -
j_call: TRBJ2-5
v_call: TRBV19
clone_size: -

cdr3_nt: TGTGCCAGCACCCAGGGCACTGAAGCTTTCTTT
cdr3_aa: CASTQGTEAFF
d_call: -
j_call: TRBJ1-1
v_call: TRBV5-4
clone_size: -

cdr3_nt: TGTGCCAGCAGCCTAGGACAGGGGATATCAGGTGAGCAGTTCTTC
cdr3_aa: CASSLGQGISGEQFF
d_call: TRBD1
j_call: TRBJ2-1
v_call: TRBV11-2
clone_size: -

cdr3_nt: TGTGCCTGGAGTAGCACCACGATTAACTATGGCTACACCTTC
cdr3_aa: CAWSSTTINYGYTF
d_call: -
j_call: TRBJ1-2
v_call: TRBV30
clone_size: -

cdr3_nt: TGTGCCAGCAGCGTAAAACTGACTTCTAGGGGTTCCGGCTATGGCTACACCTTC
cdr3_aa: CASSVKLTSRGSGYGYTF
d_call: -
j_call: TRBJ1-2
v_call: TRBV9
clone_size: -

cdr3_nt: TGTGCCAGCAGTTCCCTACAGGGAAGCACCGGGGAGCTGTTTTTT
cdr3_aa: CASSSLQGSTGELFF
d_call: -
j_call: TRBJ2-2
v_call: TRBV27
clone_size: -

cdr3_nt: TGTGCCAGCAGCTCACCGGGACAGGGATTCTCCGAGCAGTACTTC
cdr3_aa: CASSSPGQGFSEQYF
d_call: TRBD1
j_call: TRBJ2-7
v_call: TRBV5-4
clone_size: -

cdr3_nt: TGTGCCACCAGCAGAGATGGGACAGGGGGCGGGGAAAAACTGTTTTTT
cdr3_aa: CATSRDGTGGGEKLFF
d_call: TRBD1
j_call: TRBJ1-4
v_call: TRBV15
clone_size: -

cdr3_nt: TGCGCCAGCAGCAACTTACAGGGCCCGGTCACTGAAGCTTTCTTT
cdr3_aa: CASSNLQGPVTEAFF
d_call: -
j_call: TRBJ1-1
v_call: TRBV5-1
clone_size: -

cdr3_nt: TGTGCCAGTGGGAGACAGGCCGACTACGAGCAGTACTTC
cdr3_aa: CASGRQADYEQYF
d_call: -
j_call: TRBJ2-7
v_call: TRBV13
clone_size: -

cdr3_nt: TGTGCCAGCAGCTTGTCTCCGGGGAACGAGCAGTACTTC
cdr3_aa: CASSLSPGNEQYF
d_call: -
j_call: TRBJ2-7
v_call: TRBV5-4
clone_size: -

cdr3_nt: TGTGCCTGGAGCCCACGTTGGGGGGTAAACACCGGGGAGCTGTTTTTT
cdr3_aa: CAWSPRWGVNTGELFF
d_call: -
j_call: TRBJ2-2
v_call: TRBV30
clone_size: -

cdr3_nt: TGTGCCACCAGCAGAGATTTCGGAGGGAACGAGCAGTTCTTC
cdr3_aa: CATSRDFGGNEQFF
d_call: -
j_call: TRBJ2-1
v_call: TRBV15
clone_size: -

cdr3_nt: TGTGCCAGCAGCTTAGTTGCAGGGAATTCACCCCTCCACTTT
cdr3_aa: CASSLVAGNSPLHF
d_call: -
j_call: TRBJ1-6
v_call: TRBV7-9
clone_size: few

cdr3_nt: TGCGCCAGCAGCTTGGAGGGGACAGGGGGCCGTGGCTACACCTTC
cdr3_aa: CASSLEGTGGRGYTF
d_call: TRBD1
j_call: TRBJ1-2
v_call: TRBV5-1
clone_size: -

cdr3_nt: TGTTCCAGCAGCTTACAGGGGGCGTACGAGCAGTACTTC
cdr3_aa: CSSSLQGAYEQYF
d_call: TRBD1
j_call: TRBJ2-7
v_call: TRBV7-9
clone_size: -

cdr3_nt: TGTGCCAGCCTCAGGGACAGGACTGAAGCTTTCTTT
cdr3_aa: CASLRDRTEAFF
d_call: TRBD1
j_call: TRBJ1-1
v_call: TRBV28
clone_size: -

cdr3_nt: TGTGCCAGCTCACCACCCGGGACAGGGAACACCGGGGAGCTGTTTTTT
cdr3_aa: CASSPPGTGNTGELFF
d_call: TRBD1
j_call: TRBJ2-2
v_call: TRBV18
clone_size: -

cdr3_nt: TGTGCCAGCAGCCAGGGCCGCACAGATACGCAGTATTTT
cdr3_aa: CASSQGRTDTQYF
d_call: -
j_call: TRBJ2-3
v_call: TRBV14
clone_size: few

cdr3_nt: TGTGCCAGCAGTTTATCGAGGGGAGGGCAGCCCCAGCATTTT
cdr3_aa: CASSLSRGGQPQHF
d_call: -
j_call: TRBJ1-5
v_call: TRBV28
clone_size: -

cdr3_nt: TGCAGCGTTGCTCGTCAGGGGCCTAACTATGGCTACACCTTC
cdr3_aa: CSVARQGPNYGYTF
d_call: -
j_call: TRBJ1-2
v_call: TRBV29-1
clone_size: -

cdr3_nt: TGCGCCAGCAGCTCCTTAGCGGGGGCCGACACCGGGGAGCTGTTTTTT
cdr3_aa: CASSSLAGADTGELFF
d_call: TRBD2
j_call: TRBJ2-2
v_call: TRBV5-1
clone_size: -

cdr3_nt: TGCGCCAGCAGCTTGGGTGCCGGGGGGTCCCTCTATGAGCAGTTCTTC
cdr3_aa: CASSLGAGGSLYEQFF
d_call: TRBD2
j_call: TRBJ2-1
v_call: TRBV5-1
clone_size: -

cdr3_nt: TGTGCCAGCCACTCGGCAGGGGATAGCAATCAGCCCCAGCATTTT
cdr3_aa: CASHSAGDSNQPQHF
d_call: -
j_call: TRBJ1-5
v_call: TRBV28
clone_size: once

cdr3_nt: TGTGCCAGCAGCTTAGGTGGCCTTACAGTCAACTATGGCTACACCTTC
cdr3_aa: CASSLGGLTVNYGYTF
d_call: -
j_call: TRBJ1-2
v_call: TRBV11-2
clone_size: -

cdr3_nt: TGTGCCAGCAAACTAGCGGGGAGCTCCTACGAGCAGTACTTC
cdr3_aa: CASKLAGSSYEQYF
d_call: TRBD2
j_call: TRBJ2-7
v_call: TRBV28
clone_size: -

cdr3_nt: TGTGCCAGCAAGCTCGCGGGGGCGTCGAATGAGCAGTTCTTC
cdr3_aa: CASKLAGASNEQFF
d_call: -
j_call: TRBJ2-1
v_call: TRBV28
clone_size: few

cdr3_nt: TGTGCCAGCAGCACGGACAGGACACAAGAGACCCAGTACTTC
cdr3_aa: CASSTDRTQETQYF
d_call: TRBD1
j_call: TRBJ2-5
v_call: TRBV11-1
clone_size: -

cdr3_nt: TGTGCCAGCAGCTTCGGGACAGGGGGGCTAAATGAGCAGTTCTTC
cdr3_aa: CASSFGTGGLNEQFF
d_call: TRBD1
j_call: TRBJ2-1
v_call: TRBV13
clone_size: few

cdr3_nt: TGCGCCAGCAGCCAAGATTTTACACGGCGGGGGTCAACAAAACCCTACAATGAGCAGTTCTTC
cdr3_aa: CASSQDFTRRGSTKPYNEQFF
d_call: TRBD2
j_call: TRBJ2-1
v_call: TRBV4-1
clone_size: -

cdr3_nt: TGTGCCAGCAGCCGGAGGGGAGGGCAAGGGGAGCTGTTTTTT
cdr3_aa: CASSRRGGQGELFF
d_call: TRBD2
j_call: TRBJ2-2
v_call: TRBV9
clone_size: few

cdr3_nt: TGTGCCAGCAGCCTGCGGGGCTCTGGGCAGTTCTTC
cdr3_aa: CASSLRGSGQFF
d_call: -
j_call: TRBJ2-1
v_call: TRBV28
clone_size: -

cdr3_nt: TGTGCCAGCAGCCAAGGCGGACAGGGGGCTTATGGCTACACCTTC
cdr3_aa: CASSQGGQGAYGYTF
d_call: TRBD1
j_call: TRBJ1-2
v_call: TRBV14
clone_size: -

cdr3_nt: TGTGCCAGAAAGAGAACCTACGAGCAGTACTTC
cdr3_aa: CARKRTYEQYF
d_call: -
j_call: TRBJ2-7
v_call: TRBV25-1
clone_size: -

cdr3_nt: TGTGCCAGCAGCCAGCGGACAGGGGACGGGACTGAAGCTTTCTTT
cdr3_aa: CASSQRTGDGTEAFF
d_call: TRBD1
j_call: TRBJ1-1
v_call: TRBV7-9
clone_size: -

cdr3_nt: TGTGCCACCGGAGCTAAACCGGGACAGAAGAACACTGAAGCTTTCTTT
cdr3_aa: CATGAKPGQKNTEAFF
d_call: TRBD1
j_call: TRBJ1-1
v_call: TRBV19
clone_size: -

cdr3_nt: TGTGCCTGGAGCGCTACAGGGGGAGGGCAGTACTTC
cdr3_aa: CAWSATGGGQYF
d_call: TRBD1
j_call: TRBJ2-7
v_call: TRBV30
clone_size: -

cdr3_nt: TGTGCCAGCAGCTCAAAGACAGGCAGTAACTATGGCTACACCTTC
cdr3_aa: CASSSKTGSNYGYTF
d_call: -
j_call: TRBJ1-2
v_call: TRBV7-9
clone_size: -

cdr3_nt: TGTGCCAGCAGCTTAGGCCCAGGGCGGTCGGGGGAGTACTTC
cdr3_aa: CASSLGPGRSGEYF
d_call: -
j_call: TRBJ2-5
v_call: TRBV7-2
clone_size: -

cdr3_nt: TGTGCCAGCCAGGGGGCTCGTGAAGCTTTCTTT
cdr3_aa: CASQGAREAFF
d_call: TRBD1
j_call: TRBJ1-1
v_call: TRBV6-1
clone_size: -

cdr3_nt: TGTGCCAGCTCACTTCGTTCAGTAGCCACTGAAGCTTTCTTT
cdr3_aa: CASSLRSVATEAFF
d_call: -
j_call: TRBJ1-1
v_call: TRBV2
clone_size: -

cdr3_nt: TGTGCCACCAGATCAGGCGGGGAAAAACTGTTTTTT
cdr3_aa: CATRSGGEKLFF
d_call: -
j_call: TRBJ1-4
v_call: TRBV25-1
clone_size: -

cdr3_nt: TGCGCCAGCAGCTACAGGTCGTTGCCCGAGGCTAATACGCAGTATTTT
cdr3_aa: CASSYRSLPEANTQYF
d_call: -
j_call: TRBJ2-3
v_call: TRBV5-1
clone_size: -

cdr3_nt: TGTGCCAGCAGCTCGCCGGGACAGGGCTACAATGAGCAGTTCTTC
cdr3_aa: CASSSPGQGYNEQFF
d_call: TRBD1
j_call: TRBJ2-1
v_call: TRBV5-5
clone_size: -